This TCR beta chain emerged from a study of OX40 agonist ivuxolimab in advanced cancers. Findings and caveats of the study: Certain nonresponding patients likewise had low normalized T-cell clonal expansion.

Data came from immunoSEQ multiplex PCR; TCRdb stores just in-frame clones and leaves some out. The sample lists under 85,000 clones; around nine tenths were seen once. Details on this clone: Its antigen is still unknown.

The CDR3 loop spans 16 amino acids. Germline CDR1 is MGHRA and CDR2 is YSYEKL. V was shortened by 1 base and J by 6 bases, with 15 bases between the two germline ends. The receptor was isolated from an adult with an advanced solid tumor such as melanoma, head and neck, liver or kidney cancer. Sample: CD4+ or CD8+ T cells sorted from blood, taken in a trial of the OX40 agonist ivuxolimab. The genes are TRBV4-1 and TRBJ2-2; D might be TRBD1 (6 bases). The CDR3 protein is CASSQGRTDLSGELFF. Written as DNA, the CDR3 is TGCGCCAGCAGCCAAGGGCGGACAGATCTATCCGGGGAGCTGTTTTTT.